The subject of this entry is one T cell receptor beta chain. V dropped 3 bases and J dropped 2 bases, with 9 bases sitting between them. Germline V gene data show CDR1 as MGHRA and CDR2 as YSYEKL. This CDR3 region has 14 residues. The assay was immunoSEQ multiplex PCR, and TCRdb's table has in-frame clones only and misses some. The data contain 3,500 to 4,500 clones, 60% to 70% of them singletons. This record comes from a study of tumor-infiltrating lymphocytes in localized non-small cell lung cancer. Study at large: Several tumor histologies, both smoking statuses, and some post-neoadjuvant chemotherapy samples were included.

This clonotype was obtained from a human donor with non-small cell lung cancer. Sequenced: uninvolved lung tissue not adjacent to the tumor. This chain uses TRBV4-1 with TRBJ2-3; D gene uncertain. CDR3 sequence: CASSHTETTDTQYF. CDR3 nucleotides: TGCGCCAGCAGCCACACGGAAACCACAGATACGCAGTATTTT.